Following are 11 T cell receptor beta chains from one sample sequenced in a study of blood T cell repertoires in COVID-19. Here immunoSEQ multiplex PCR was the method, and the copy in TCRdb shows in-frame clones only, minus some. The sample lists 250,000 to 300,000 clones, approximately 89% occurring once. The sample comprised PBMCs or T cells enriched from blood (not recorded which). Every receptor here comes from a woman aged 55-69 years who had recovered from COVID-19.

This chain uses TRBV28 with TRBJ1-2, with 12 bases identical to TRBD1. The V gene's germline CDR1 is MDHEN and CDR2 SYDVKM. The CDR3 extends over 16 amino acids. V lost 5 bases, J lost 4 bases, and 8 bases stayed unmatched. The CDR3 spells CASSRDRGRVSYGYTF. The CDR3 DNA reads TGTGCCAGCAGTCGGGACAGGGGGCGCGTGTCCTATGGCTACACCTTC.

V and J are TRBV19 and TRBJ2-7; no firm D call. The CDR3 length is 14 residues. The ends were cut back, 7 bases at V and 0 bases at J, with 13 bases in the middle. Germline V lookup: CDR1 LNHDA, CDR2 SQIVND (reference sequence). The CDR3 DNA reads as TGTGCCAGTAAGATACAGCCTAACTCCTACGAGCAGTACTTC. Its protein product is CASKIQPNSYEQYF.

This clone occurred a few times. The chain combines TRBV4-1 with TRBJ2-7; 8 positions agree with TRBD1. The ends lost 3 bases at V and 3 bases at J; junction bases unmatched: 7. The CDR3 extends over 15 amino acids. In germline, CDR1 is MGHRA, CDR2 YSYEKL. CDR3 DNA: TGCGCCAGCAGCCATCCCGGGACAGGCTACTACGAGCAGTACTTC. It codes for CASSHPGTGYYEQYF.

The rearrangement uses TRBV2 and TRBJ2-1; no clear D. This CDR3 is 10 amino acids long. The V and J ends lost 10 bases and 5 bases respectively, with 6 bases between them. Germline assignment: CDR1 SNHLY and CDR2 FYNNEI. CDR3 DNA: TGTGCCACCCTCCACAATGAGCAGTTCTTC. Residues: CATLHNEQFF.

The CDR3: CASSVRLRGEKQPQHF. The CDR3 nucleotides read TGTGCCAGCAGTGTTCGCCTCAGGGGAGAGAAGCAGCCCCAGCATTTT. This chain connects TRBV2 to TRBJ1-5; maybe TRBD1 (6 bases). The length of the CDR3 is 16 residues. The germline V gene encodes CDR1 SNHLY and CDR2 FYNNEI. With 4 bases removed from V and 7 bases from J, the gap between germline ends came to 20 bases.

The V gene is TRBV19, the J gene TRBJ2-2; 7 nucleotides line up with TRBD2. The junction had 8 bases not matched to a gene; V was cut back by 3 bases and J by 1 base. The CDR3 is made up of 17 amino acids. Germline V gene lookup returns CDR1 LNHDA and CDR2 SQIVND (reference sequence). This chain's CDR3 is CASSIEGLAVNTGELFF. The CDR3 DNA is TGTGCCAGTAGTATTGAGGGGCTAGCGGTGAACACCGGGGAGCTGTTTTTT.

CDR3 nucleotide sequence: TGTGCCAGCAGCTTGGCGGCGGCCGGGGAGCTGTTTTTT. Its translation: CASSLAAAGELFF. V gene TRBV7-8 combines with J gene TRBJ2-2; D is uncertain. The germline gives CDR1 SGHVS, CDR2 FQNEAQ. Trimming took off 3 bases at V and 6 bases at J, with 8 bases between the two ends. The CDR3 has 13 residues.

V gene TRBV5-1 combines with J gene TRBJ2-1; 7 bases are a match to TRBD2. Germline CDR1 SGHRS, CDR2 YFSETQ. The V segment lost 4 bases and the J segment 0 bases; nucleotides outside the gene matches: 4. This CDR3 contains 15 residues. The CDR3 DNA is TGCGCCAGCAGCCTGGGAGGGAACTCCTACAATGAGCAGTTCTTC. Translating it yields CASSLGGNSYNEQFF.

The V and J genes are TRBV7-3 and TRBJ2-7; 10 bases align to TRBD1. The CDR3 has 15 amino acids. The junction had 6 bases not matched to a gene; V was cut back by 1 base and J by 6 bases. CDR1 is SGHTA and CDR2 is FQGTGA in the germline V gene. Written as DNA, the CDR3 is TGTGCCAGCAGCTTAAACTCCGGGACAGGGGTCGAGCAGTACTTC. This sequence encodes CASSLNSGTGVEQYF.

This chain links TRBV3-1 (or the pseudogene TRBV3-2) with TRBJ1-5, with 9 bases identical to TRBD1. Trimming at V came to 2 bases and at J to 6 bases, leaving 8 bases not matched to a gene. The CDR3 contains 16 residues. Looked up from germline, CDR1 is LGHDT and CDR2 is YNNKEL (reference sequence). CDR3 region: CASSQSDRGMTQPQHF. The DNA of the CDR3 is TGTGCCAGCAGCCAATCGGACAGGGGTATGACTCAGCCCCAGCATTTT.

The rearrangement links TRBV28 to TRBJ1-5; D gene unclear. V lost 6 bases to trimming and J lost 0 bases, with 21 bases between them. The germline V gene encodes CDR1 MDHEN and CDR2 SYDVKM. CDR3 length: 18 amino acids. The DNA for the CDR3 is TGTGCCAGCAGCCCTCGGGGTCCCTTTACTTATAGCAATCAGCCCCAGCATTTT. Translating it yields CASSPRGPFTYSNQPQHF. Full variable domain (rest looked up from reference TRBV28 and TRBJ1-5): DVKVTQSSRYLVKRTGEKVFLECVQDMDHENMFWYRQDPGLGLRLIYFSYDVKMKEKGDIPEGYSVSREKKERFSLILESASTNQTSMYLCASSPRGPFTYSNQPQHFGDGTRLSIL.